This T cell receptor beta chain came from a study of T cells in Graves' hyperthyroidism and ophthalmopathy. Diagnoses used clinical symptoms, serum thyroxine and TRAb, thyroid ultrasound and orbital computed tomography. Fresh peripheral blood, around 11 ml of it, supplied the PBMCs. Amplification yielded TCR beta CDR3 regions, with RNA transcripts as the source. First-round RT-PCR of the TCR CDR3 relied on the HTBI primer set. TCRdb fed the multiplex PCR reads into MiXCR, producing one record per CDR3 protein. This sample yields around 280,000 distinct CDR3 sequences, of which about an eighth are seen a single time; 7.5% to 8% belongs to the top ten. At least ten counts were recorded for this clonotype. The sequenced sample was blood. The clonotype was recovered from a woman aged 25 to 39 with Graves' hyperthyroidism that later progressed to Graves' ophthalmopathy.

In DNA form, the CDR3 reads TGTGCCAGCAGCCCCCCTGGGACCTTCTTAAAGGGGGATACGAACACTGAAGCTTTCTTT. Translating gives CASSPPGTFLKGDTNTEAFF. The chain recombines TRBV2 with TRBJ1-1, with D possibly being TRBD1 (6 bases). Trimming removed 6 bases from V and 1 base from J, with 30 bases in between. From germline, CDR1 is SNHLY and CDR2 FYNNEI. The CDR3 has 20 residues.